Listed below are T cell receptor beta chains from one sample, sequenced in a study of T cell changes during pregnancy in multiple sclerosis. Sequenced by immunoSEQ multiplex PCR; TCRdb stores in-frame clones only, minus some. The table has tens of thousands of clones, about 93% seen once. Specimen: CD4+ T cells from peripheral blood mononuclear cells, collected in the second trimester of pregnancy. The source is a female donor with multiple sclerosis, enrolled in a pregnancy study. The CDR3 runs from the conserved cysteine through the conserved F or W. The order of the fields is CDR3 length, D gene, V gene, CDR3 protein. A D gene is named only where the DNA matches it firmly.

cdr3_length: 15; d_call: TRBD2; v_call: TRBV5-4; cdr3_aa: CAIKPRTSGYNEQFF
cdr3_length: 14; d_call: TRBD1; v_call: TRBV5-1; cdr3_aa: CASGPGQGAYEQYF
cdr3_length: 12; d_call: TRBD1; v_call: TRBV29-1; cdr3_aa: CSVGTGVTEAFF
cdr3_length: 16; d_call: NA; v_call: TRBV5-1; cdr3_aa: CASSSSGGTVRETQYF
cdr3_length: 15; d_call: TRBD1; v_call: TRBV6-5; cdr3_aa: CASSYSTGRNTEAFF
cdr3_length: 17; d_call: NA; v_call: TRBV2; cdr3_aa: CASSEAGMGHPNEKLFF
cdr3_length: 16; d_call: NA; v_call: TRBV11-2; cdr3_aa: CASSELGGSGTDTQYF
cdr3_length: 15; d_call: TRBD1; v_call: TRBV19; cdr3_aa: CASSARDRGFSEQFF
cdr3_length: 17; d_call: TRBD2; v_call: TRBV5-1; cdr3_aa: CASSGGTSGILTDTQYF
cdr3_length: 17; d_call: TRBD2; v_call: TRBV5-8; cdr3_aa: CASSTGLAGGSTDTQYF
cdr3_length: 16; d_call: TRBD1; v_call: TRBV19; cdr3_aa: CASSRGQAVTREKLFF
cdr3_length: 15; d_call: NA; v_call: TRBV7-9; cdr3_aa: CASSPRLGRDGELFF
cdr3_length: 15; d_call: TRBD2; v_call: TRBV5-1; cdr3_aa: CASSRTSGNTDTQYF
cdr3_length: 15; d_call: NA; v_call: TRBV7-8; cdr3_aa: CASSLDPGMVYEQYF
cdr3_length: 16; d_call: TRBD2; v_call: TRBV6-5; cdr3_aa: CASSYAVAGGVDTQYF
cdr3_length: 16; d_call: NA; v_call: TRBV30; cdr3_aa: CAWSVPRTMITYEQYF
cdr3_length: 18; d_call: TRBD2; v_call: TRBV2; cdr3_aa: CASSGGLAGAFYANEQFF
cdr3_length: 14; d_call: TRBD1; v_call: TRBV4-3; cdr3_aa: CASSQSTRGYSYTF
cdr3_length: 16; d_call: TRBD2; v_call: TRBV10-3; cdr3_aa: CAISESGSGIQETQYF
cdr3_length: 15; d_call: NA; v_call: TRBV5-1; cdr3_aa: CASSKTGQTQETQYF
cdr3_length: 14; d_call: NA; v_call: TRBV7-7; cdr3_aa: CASSLPGINQPQHF
cdr3_length: 14; d_call: TRBD1; v_call: TRBV29-1; cdr3_aa: CSVEVQDRDYEQYF
cdr3_length: 20; d_call: NA; v_call: TRBV30; cdr3_aa: CAWTDKPPFHVRTDNYGYTF
cdr3_length: 14; d_call: NA; v_call: TRBV7-9; cdr3_aa: CALKPGAAYNEQFF
cdr3_length: 15; d_call: NA; v_call: TRBV5-1; cdr3_aa: CASSLGGDRTDTQYF
cdr3_length: 17; d_call: TRBD1; v_call: TRBV18; cdr3_aa: CASSLTSSGTGDEKLFF
cdr3_length: 17; d_call: NA; v_call: TRBV9; cdr3_aa: CASSVATRVGDSYEQYF
cdr3_length: 16; d_call: TRBD2; v_call: TRBV5-1; cdr3_aa: CASSLIAGGSTDTQYF
cdr3_length: 17; d_call: TRBD2; v_call: TRBV7-2; cdr3_aa: CASSQGGLQEVKNIQYF
cdr3_length: 17; d_call: NA; v_call: TRBV18; cdr3_aa: CASSPTGLAPRQDTQYF
cdr3_length: 15; d_call: NA; v_call: TRBV4-3; cdr3_aa: CASSQSPAAPTEQFF
cdr3_length: 15; d_call: TRBD1; v_call: TRBV28; cdr3_aa: CASSWDTGGNQPQHF
cdr3_length: 17; d_call: NA; v_call: TRBV5-4; cdr3_aa: CASSSGQPAGLSYGYTF
cdr3_length: 14; d_call: NA; v_call: TRBV27; cdr3_aa: CALEAGGGGTEAFF
cdr3_length: 14; d_call: NA; v_call: TRBV14; cdr3_aa: CASSQERRYNEQFF
cdr3_length: 12; d_call: TRBD1; v_call: TRBV5-1; cdr3_aa: CASSETGRELFF
cdr3_length: 15; d_call: NA; v_call: TRBV5-8; cdr3_aa: CASSSYSLRNTEAFF
cdr3_length: 16; d_call: TRBD1; v_call: TRBV19; cdr3_aa: CASSIVAGQGSYEQYF
cdr3_length: 15; d_call: NA; v_call: TRBV7-2; cdr3_aa: CASRYGGSSTDTQYF
cdr3_length: 14; d_call: NA; v_call: TRBV7-2; cdr3_aa: CASSSDFRSGELFF
cdr3_length: 16; d_call: NA; v_call: TRBV5-1; cdr3_aa: CASSSTPRGSSYEQYF
cdr3_length: 17; d_call: NA; v_call: TRBV4-1; cdr3_aa: CASSQERGAGAQETQYF
cdr3_length: 14; d_call: TRBD2; v_call: TRBV6-1; cdr3_aa: CASQRDIAKNIQYF
cdr3_length: 15; d_call: NA; v_call: TRBV18; cdr3_aa: CASSPDQGTDQPQHF
cdr3_length: 18; d_call: TRBD1; v_call: TRBV7-8; cdr3_aa: CASSLGQGRVGRAGELFF
cdr3_length: 13; d_call: TRBD2; v_call: TRBV29-1; cdr3_aa: CSVTLGLASEQYF
cdr3_length: 14; d_call: NA; v_call: TRBV28; cdr3_aa: CASSLTPGWDEQFF
cdr3_length: 13; d_call: NA; v_call: TRBV29-1; cdr3_aa: CSVGAFTTGELFF
cdr3_length: 13; d_call: NA; v_call: TRBV5-6; cdr3_aa: CASTEQQGLKAFF
cdr3_length: 15; d_call: NA; v_call: TRBV6-6; cdr3_aa: CASRKGGARNTEAFF